The 15 T cell receptor beta chains below come from one sample, sequenced in a study of beta chain features in type 1 diabetes. Expressed TCRB transcripts were sequenced after all isolated RNA was converted to cDNA. The method was immunoSEQ multiplex PCR; TCRdb's version includes in-frame clones alone and lacks a portion of them. The sample records hundreds of thousands of clones, around an eighth being singletons. The sequenced sample consisted of naive CD4+ T cells from blood. The receptors derive from a woman in her thirties or forties in good health.

The rearrangement links TRBV6-5 to TRBJ1-1; 8 bases match TRBD1. Germline CDR1 and CDR2: MNHEY and SVGAGI. This CDR3 region has 14 residues. Losses at the gene ends were 6 bases for V and 5 bases for J; bases not matched to a gene: 8. Written as DNA, the CDR3 is TGTGCCAGCAGCCAAAACAGGGGGATGACTGAAGCTTTCTTT. It codes for CASSQNRGMTEAFF.

This clone was detected a few times. This rearrangement joins TRBV28 to TRBJ1-1; maybe TRBD1 (6 bases). Germline V gene lookup returns CDR1 MDHEN and CDR2 SYDVKM. V lost 2 bases and J 10 bases, leaving 8 bases between the germline ends. This CDR3 contains 11 residues. The CDR3 is CASSLTQGAFF. The CDR3 bases are TGTGCCAGCAGTTTAACACAGGGAGCTTTCTTT.

The sample holds a few counts of this clone. V and J are TRBV25-1 and TRBJ1-1; 10 bases line up with TRBD1. Germline CDR1 and CDR2: MGHDK and SYGVNS. The CDR3 is 16 residues long. V shed 6 bases, J shed 1 base, and the junction held 8 bases outside the gene matches. The CDR3 protein is CASRRAGTGENTEAFF. Written as DNA, the CDR3 is TGTGCCAGCAGGAGAGCCGGGACAGGGGAGAACACTGAAGCTTTCTTT. The full variable domain, in which reference TRBV25-1 and TRBJ1-1 provide the parts outside the CDR3, is EADIYQTPRYLVIGTGKKITLECSQTMGHDKMYWYQQDPGMELHLIHYSYGVNSTEKGDLSSESTVSRIRTEHFPLTLESARPSHTSQYLCASRRAGTGENTEAFFGQGTRLTVV.

This clone showed up just a few times. The chain is built from TRBV21-1 and TRBJ2-5; the D call TRBD1 from the table was never checked on the DNA. TRBV21-1 constitutes a pseudogene. The CDR3 length is 15 residues. Written as DNA, the CDR3 is TGTGCCAGCAGCAAAGCCTGGGGACAGAGGGAGACCCAGTACTTC. Translating gives CASSKAWGQRETQYF.

The genes are TRBV7-2 and TRBJ2-6; no clear D. The V gene lost 5 bases and the J gene lost 0 bases, with 14 bases spanning the gap. The CDR3 extends over 17 amino acids. CDR1 is SGHTA, CDR2 FQGNSA, per germline. CDR3 sequence: CASSATQIPSGANVLTF. CDR3 bases: TGTGCCAGCAGCGCCACACAGATTCCCTCTGGGGCCAACGTCCTGACTTTC.

This sequence joins TRBV4-2 and TRBJ2-2, with 7 positions matching TRBD2. Germline V lookup: CDR1 LGHNA, CDR2 YNFKEQ. This CDR3 is 17 amino acids long. V lost 1 base, J lost 6 bases, and 11 bases stayed unmatched. CDR3 sequence reads: CASSQVNGGGGSGELFF. CDR3 DNA: TGTGCCAGCAGCCAAGTTAACGGCGGGGGTGGATCCGGGGAGCTGTTTTTT.

The V call is TRBV4-1, the J call TRBJ2-2; a possible D gene is TRBD2 (6 bases). Between the trimmed V and J ends, which lost 5 bases and 6 bases, there was a span of 19 bases. This CDR3 region has 16 residues. Per the germline V gene, CDR1 is MGHRA and CDR2 is YSYEKL. The CDR3 DNA reads as TGCGCCAGCAGCATCCCGCGGGACGTTTTGGCCGGGGAGCTGTTTTTT. This sequence encodes CASSIPRDVLAGELFF.

In its sample, this clone was seen a few times. This sequence joins TRBV7-2 and TRBJ2-5, with D possibly TRBD1 on 6 matching bases. CDR1 and CDR2 from the germline V gene are SGHTA and FQGNSA. The length of the CDR3 is 14 residues. Trimming stripped 5 bases from V and 5 bases from J, with 15 bases between. CDR3 loop: CASSPRGRRETQYF. Written as DNA, the CDR3 is TGTGCCAGCAGCCCCAGGGGCCGCCGGGAGACCCAGTACTTC.

This rearrangement joins TRBV21-1 to TRBJ2-1; the table's D call, TRBD1, was not checked against the DNA. TRBV21-1 is a documented pseudogene. The CDR3 covers 17 residues. CDR3 region: CASASIPTGSSYNEQFF. CDR3 nucleotides: TGTGCCAGCGCGAGCATCCCGACAGGCAGCTCCTACAATGAGCAGTTCTTC.

This sequence joins TRBV10-3 and TRBJ1-3, with 9 bases aligning to TRBD1. The CDR3 runs to 17 residues. V lost 5 bases and J lost 1; bases outside the gene matches: 9. Germline values: CDR1 ENHRY, CDR2 SYGVKD. The CDR3 region is CAISIGTGQGSGNTIYF. The CDR3 DNA is TGTGCCATCAGTATCGGGACAGGGCAGGGGTCTGGAAACACCATATATTTT.

This clone was recorded a few times. The genes are TRBV9 and TRBJ1-5; no definite D call. CDR3 length: 15 residues. Trimming left V 0 bases short and J 4 bases short, with 11 bases between. The germline V gene has CDR1 SGDLS and CDR2 YYNGEE. The CDR3 DNA reads as TGTGCCAGCAGCGTAGGGGCCCAACCAAATCAGCCCCAGCATTTT. It translates to CASSVGAQPNQPQHF.

The chain links TRBV7-8 to TRBJ1-2; D ambiguous. CDR1 is SGHVS, CDR2 FQNEAQ, per germline. The length of the CDR3 is 13 residues. The germline V and J ends were trimmed by 1 base and 4 bases, with 7 bases remaining between them. CDR3 nucleotides: TGTGCCAGCAGCTTAGGGCGGCTCTATGGCTACACCTTC. As protein: CASSLGRLYGYTF.

The chain uses TRBV4-3 and TRBJ2-3, with 12 nucleotides matching TRBD2. J lost 4 bases, V lost 0 bases, and 5 bases had no gene match. Germline CDR1 LGHNA, CDR2 YSLEER. This CDR3 has 17 amino acids. DNA for the CDR3: TGCGCCAGCAGCCAAGATCCTCTAGCGGGGGGGGCAGATACGCAGTATTTT. Encoded protein: CASSQDPLAGGADTQYF.

This clone was recorded many times. V usage is TRBV7-9 and J usage is TRBJ2-4; tentative D call: TRBD1 (6 bases). Germline CDR1 and CDR2: SEHNR and FQNEAQ (reference sequence). V shed 5 bases and J shed 1 base, with 15 bases lying between them. This CDR3 contains 16 residues. The CDR3 loop reads CASSPPGHNAKNIQYF. The CDR3 nucleotides read TGTGCCAGCAGCCCACCGGGACACAATGCCAAAAACATTCAGTACTTC.

V is TRBV7-9 and J is TRBJ1-4, with D uncertain. V lost 5 bases and J 0 bases, leaving 7 bases between the germline ends. CDR3 size: 14 residues. In germline, CDR1 is SEHNR, CDR2 FQNEAQ (reference sequence). CDR3 loop: CASSRAPTNEKLFF. In DNA form, the CDR3 reads TGTGCCAGCAGCCGCGCTCCAACTAATGAAAAACTGTTTTTT.